A single sample is the source of the 15 T cell receptor beta chains below, sequenced in a study of T-cell memory formation after mild COVID-19. TCRdb itself ran the 5' RACE reads through MiXCR, one entry per CDR3 protein. Here the sample spans around 510,000 distinct CDR3 sequences, about 20% being singletons. Sequencing was performed on PBMCs or a T cell subset sorted from them (not recorded which). These TCRs come from an adult woman who had mild COVID-19 (a few samples of this study predate the infection). Cell type and time point are not known.

The chain links TRBV29-1 to TRBJ2-2, with TRBD1 matching over 7 bases. The CDR3 spans 15 residues. Trimming removed 3 bases from V and 2 bases from J; junction bases left unmatched: 6. The germline CDR1 and CDR2 sequences are SQVTM and ANQGSEA. The CDR3 region has the DNA TGCAGCGTTGAGGGCCGGACAGGAAACACCGGGGAGCTGTTTTTT. Translated: CSVEGRTGNTGELFF.

This sequence joins TRBV4-3 and TRBJ1-2; no firm D call. CDR3 size: 15 residues. The germline V and J ends were trimmed by 1 base and 2 bases, with 11 bases remaining between them. Germline lookup yields CDR1 LGHNA and CDR2 YSLEER. CDR3 in DNA: TGCGCCAGCAGCCAAGCGGTGAGGCAGAACTATGGCTACACCTTC. Residues: CASSQAVRQNYGYTF.

This clonotype was counted only a few times. The chain carries TRBV5-1 and TRBJ1-4; no reliable D call. The germline gives CDR1 SGHRS, CDR2 YFSETQ. The CDR3 is 13 residues long. Between the trimmed V and J ends, which lost 4 bases and 8 bases, there was a span of 12 bases. CDR3 coding DNA: TGCGCCAGCAGCCCCCCTCAGTTGGAAAAACTGTTTTTT. It encodes CASSPPQLEKLFF.

The CDR3 DNA sequence: TGCAGTGCTAGAGAACGGCGAGAAATCTATGGCTACACCTTC. It is translated as CSARERREIYGYTF. This chain joins TRBV20-1 and TRBJ1-2; D is ambiguous. The CDR3 covers 14 residues. The germline V gene encodes CDR1 DFQATT and CDR2 SNEGSKA (reference sequence). Trimming removed 0 bases from V and 4 bases from J, with 12 bases in between.

This clonotype was seen only a few times. The V gene is TRBV20-1, the J gene TRBJ2-1; D is possibly TRBD1 (8 bases). This CDR3 has 17 residues. V was pared by 5 bases and J by 10 bases, with 30 bases between. CDR1 is DFQATT, CDR2 SNEGSKA, per germline (reference sequence). The CDR3, as DNA: TGCAGTGCTGCCGCGGGAGACAGGGGTTGGGGTAGCGAAGAGCAGTTCTTC. This codes for CSAAAGDRGWGSEEQFF.

The chain has TRBV11-3 and TRBJ2-1, with 8 bases identical to TRBD2. In germline, CDR1 is SGHNT, CDR2 YENEEA. The ends lost 5 bases at V and 0 bases at J; junction bases unmatched: 9. This CDR3 spans 17 amino acids. The CDR3 nucleotides read TGTGCCAGCAGCCTTAGATCAGCGGGGGCCTCCTACAATGAGCAGTTCTTC. This codes for CASSLRSAGASYNEQFF.

This clonotype was observed a handful of times. This sequence joins TRBV20-1 and TRBJ1-2; D not resolved. Trimming cost V 0 bases and J 2 bases, with 7 bases left between them. Germline assignment: CDR1 DFQATT and CDR2 SNEGSKA (reference sequence). This CDR3 has 13 residues. DNA for the CDR3: TGCAGTGCTAGAGAGCGCAGAAACTATGGCTACACCTTC. Translating it yields CSARERRNYGYTF.

This clonotype was observed a handful of times. V gene TRBV2 combines with J gene TRBJ2-1; 8 bases line up with TRBD2. The CDR3 loop spans 13 amino acids. Germline V gives CDR1 SNHLY, CDR2 FYNNEI. V was pared by 10 bases and J by 4 bases, with 6 bases of the junction left unmatched. In DNA form, the CDR3 reads TGTGCCACCGGGGGGGCCCCGTACAATGAGCAGTTCTTC. Its translation: CATGGAPYNEQFF.

There are many counts of this clonotype. The chain recombines TRBV18 with TRBJ2-1, with D hard to call. V was shortened by 3 bases and J by 0 bases, with 12 bases between the two germline ends. The CDR3 runs 16 residues. Germline V gene lookup returns CDR1 KGHSH and CDR2 LQKENI. The CDR3 region has the DNA TGTGCCAGCTCACCCTCCTCCGGTAGCTCCTACAATGAGCAGTTCTTC. Its protein product is CASSPSSGSSYNEQFF.

The V gene is TRBV2, the J gene TRBJ1-5; 9 bases match TRBD1. Germline V gene sequence: CDR1 SNHLY, CDR2 FYNNEI. J gave up 5 bases and V 6 bases, and 5 bases lay outside the gene matches. This CDR3 spans 14 amino acids. CDR3 residues: CASRDRGLDQPQHF. In nucleotides, the CDR3 is TGTGCCAGCAGGGACAGGGGTCTCGATCAGCCCCAGCATTTT.

In its sample, this clonotype was seen a few times. This rearrangement joins TRBV7-6 to TRBJ2-2; TRBD1 or TRBD2 may be the D gene (5 bases each). Germline CDR1 and CDR2: SGHVS and FNYEAQ. Between the trimmed V and J ends, which lost 4 bases and 1 base, there was a span of 13 bases. CDR3 length: 16 amino acids. CDR3 in amino acids: CASSSPGRVNTGELFF. The CDR3, as DNA: TGTGCCAGCAGCTCACCGGGACGGGTGAACACCGGGGAGCTGTTTTTT.

This clonotype was seen only a few times. CDR3 in amino acids: CASSSGPLRGGYTF. DNA for the CDR3: TGTGCCAGCAGCTCGGGACCCCTAAGAGGGGGCTACACCTTC. The V gene is TRBV7-3, the J gene TRBJ1-2; D is perhaps TRBD1 (5 bases). The CDR3 totals 14 residues. Between the trimmed V and J ends, which lost 4 bases and 8 bases, there was a span of 17 bases. Germline V lookup: CDR1 SGHTA, CDR2 FQGTGA.

This clonotype has a handful of counts. The chain has TRBV2 and TRBJ2-3, with D tentatively TRBD2 (6 bases). The CDR3 sequence is 15 residues long. V was clipped by 6 bases and J by 7 bases, with 20 bases between them. Germline loops: CDR1 SNHLY, CDR2 FYNNEI. The CDR3 nucleotides are TGTGCCAGCAGGGAGTCTAGCGCGAGTGGGAATACGCAGTATTTT. It encodes CASRESSASGNTQYF.

The sample holds one count of this clonotype. The chain recombines TRBV18 with TRBJ2-7; D may match TRBD1 or TRBD2 (5 bases each). This CDR3 comprises 14 residues. Germline values: CDR1 KGHSH, CDR2 LQKENI. Trimming removed 3 bases from V and 6 bases from J, with 15 bases in between. The CDR3 spells CASSPAGWGIEQYF. Here the CDR3 DNA reads TGTGCCAGCTCACCCGCAGGCTGGGGGATCGAGCAGTACTTC.

The V gene is TRBV5-5, the J gene TRBJ1-6; D gene unclear. Trimming pared 5 bases from V and 8 bases from J, leaving 14 bases between. CDR1 and CDR2 from the germline V gene are SGHKS and YYEKEE (reference sequence). The CDR3 runs 14 residues. The CDR3 protein is CASRPDRSDSPLHF. CDR3 coding DNA: TGTGCCAGCAGACCGGACCGGAGTGATTCACCCCTCCACTTT.